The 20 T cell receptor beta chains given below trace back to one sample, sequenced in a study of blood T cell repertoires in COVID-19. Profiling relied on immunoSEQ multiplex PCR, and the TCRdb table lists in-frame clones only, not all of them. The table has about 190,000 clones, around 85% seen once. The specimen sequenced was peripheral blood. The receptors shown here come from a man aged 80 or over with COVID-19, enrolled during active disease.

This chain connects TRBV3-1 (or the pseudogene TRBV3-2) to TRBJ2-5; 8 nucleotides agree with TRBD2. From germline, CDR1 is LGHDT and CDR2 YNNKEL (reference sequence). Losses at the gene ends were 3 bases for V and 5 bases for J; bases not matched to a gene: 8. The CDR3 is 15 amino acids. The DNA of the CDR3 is TGTGCCAGCAGCCAGACGGGACTAGGCGGTGAGACCCAGTACTTC. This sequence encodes CASSQTGLGGETQYF.

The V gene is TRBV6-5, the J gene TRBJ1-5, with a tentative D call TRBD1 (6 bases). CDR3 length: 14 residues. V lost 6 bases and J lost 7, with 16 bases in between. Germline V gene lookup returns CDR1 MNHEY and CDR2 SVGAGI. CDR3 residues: CASSLHQQGQPQHF. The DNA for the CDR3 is TGTGCCAGCAGCCTCCACCAACAGGGCCAGCCCCAGCATTTT.

CDR3 loop: CASRDRSSHYGYTF. CDR3 nucleotide sequence: TGTGCCAGCAGGGACAGGTCGTCCCACTATGGCTACACCTTC. The genes are TRBV2 and TRBJ1-2; TRBD1 agrees at 7 bases. The germline CDR1 and CDR2 sequences are SNHLY and FYNNEI. This CDR3 is 14 amino acids long. Unmatched junction bases numbered 7, after V lost 6 bases and J lost 3 bases.

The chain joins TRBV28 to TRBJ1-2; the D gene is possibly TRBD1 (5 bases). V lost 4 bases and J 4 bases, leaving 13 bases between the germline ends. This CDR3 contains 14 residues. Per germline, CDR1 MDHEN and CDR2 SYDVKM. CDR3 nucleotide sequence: TGTGCCAGCAGTTCCCCAGGGCCCCCCTATGGCTACACCTTC. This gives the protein CASSSPGPPYGYTF.

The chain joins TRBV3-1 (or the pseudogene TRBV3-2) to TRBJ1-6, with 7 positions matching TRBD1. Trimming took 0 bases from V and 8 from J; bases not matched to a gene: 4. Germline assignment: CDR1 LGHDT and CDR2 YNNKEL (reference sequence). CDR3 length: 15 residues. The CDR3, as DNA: TGTGCCAGCAGCCAAGAGGGGCAGGGGGATTCACCCCTCCACTTT. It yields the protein CASSQEGQGDSPLHF.

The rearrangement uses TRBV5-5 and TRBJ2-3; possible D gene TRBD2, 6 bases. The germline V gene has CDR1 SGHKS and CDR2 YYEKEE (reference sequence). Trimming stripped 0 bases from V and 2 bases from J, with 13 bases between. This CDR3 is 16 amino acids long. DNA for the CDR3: TGTGCCAGCAGCTTGGGTGCTAGCGCCCCCACAGATACGCAGTATTTT. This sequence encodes CASSLGASAPTDTQYF.

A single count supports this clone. The CDR3 protein is CASGLVRSGKSNATNEKLFF. CDR3 sequence (DNA): TGTGCTAGTGGTTTGGTACGGTCGGGGAAGTCTAATGCAACTAATGAAAAACTGTTTTTT. The chain employs TRBV12-5 and TRBJ1-4; no clear D. CDR1 is LGHNT, CDR2 FRNRAP, per germline. V lost 0 bases and J lost 0, with 20 bases in between. CDR3 length: 20 amino acids.

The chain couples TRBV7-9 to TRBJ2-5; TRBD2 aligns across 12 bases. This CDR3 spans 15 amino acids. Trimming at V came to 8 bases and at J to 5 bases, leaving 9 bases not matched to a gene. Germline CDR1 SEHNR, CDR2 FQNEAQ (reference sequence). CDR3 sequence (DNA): TGTGCCAGCTCCTCGACTAGCGGGGGTGGGGAGACCCAGTACTTC. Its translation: CASSSTSGGGETQYF.

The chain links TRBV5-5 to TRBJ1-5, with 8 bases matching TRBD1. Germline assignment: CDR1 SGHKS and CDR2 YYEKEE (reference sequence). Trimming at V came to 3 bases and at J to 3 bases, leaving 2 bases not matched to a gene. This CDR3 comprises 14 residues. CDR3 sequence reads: CASSYRGNNQPQHF. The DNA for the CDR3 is TGTGCCAGCAGCTACAGGGGGAACAATCAGCCCCAGCATTTT. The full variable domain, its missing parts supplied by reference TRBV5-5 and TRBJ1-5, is DAGVTQSPTHLIKTRGQQVTLRCSPISGHKSVSWYQQVLGQGPQFIFQYYEKEERGRGNFPDRFSARQFPNYSSELNVNALLLGDSALYLCASSYRGNNQPQHFGDGTRLSIL.

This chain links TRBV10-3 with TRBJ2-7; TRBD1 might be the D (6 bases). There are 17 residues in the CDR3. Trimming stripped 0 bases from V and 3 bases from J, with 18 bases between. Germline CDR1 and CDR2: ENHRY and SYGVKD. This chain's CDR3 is CAISESNLGQFLYEQYF. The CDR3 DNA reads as TGTGCCATCAGTGAGTCGAATCTCGGACAGTTCCTCTACGAGCAGTACTTC.

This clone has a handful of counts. As DNA, the CDR3 is TGTGCCAGCAGCCCTACAGGTTACAATGAGCAGTTCTTC. Protein: CASSPTGYNEQFF. The genes are TRBV4-2 and TRBJ2-1; D is perhaps TRBD1 (5 bases). Germline V lookup: CDR1 LGHNA, CDR2 YNFKEQ. The germline V and J ends were trimmed by 4 bases and 4 bases, with 8 bases remaining between them. This CDR3 is 13 amino acids long.

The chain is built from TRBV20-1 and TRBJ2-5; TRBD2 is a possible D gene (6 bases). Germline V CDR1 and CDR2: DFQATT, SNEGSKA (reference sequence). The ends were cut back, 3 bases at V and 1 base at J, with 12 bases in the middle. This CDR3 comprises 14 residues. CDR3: CSASYQGLQETQYF. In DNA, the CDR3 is TGCAGTGCTAGTTACCAGGGACTCCAAGAGACCCAGTACTTC.

As DNA, the CDR3 is TGCGCCAGCAGCTTGGAAGGGACAGGGAACACCGGGGAGCTGTTTTTT. This codes for CASSLEGTGNTGELFF. The chain employs TRBV5-1 and TRBJ2-2, with TRBD1 matching 8 bases. In germline, CDR1 is SGHRS, CDR2 YFSETQ. This CDR3 contains 16 residues. With 0 bases clipped from V and 1 base from J, the junction kept 2 bases outside the gene matches.

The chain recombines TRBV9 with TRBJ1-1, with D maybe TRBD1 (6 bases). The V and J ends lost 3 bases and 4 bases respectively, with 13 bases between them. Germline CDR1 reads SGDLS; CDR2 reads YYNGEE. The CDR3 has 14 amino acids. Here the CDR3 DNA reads TGTGCCAGCAGCGACGGACAGTCGGGCACTGAAGCTTTCTTT. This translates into CASSDGQSGTEAFF. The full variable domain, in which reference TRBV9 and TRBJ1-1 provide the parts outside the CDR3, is DSGVTQTPKHLITATGQRVTLRCSPRSGDLSVYWYQQSLDQGLQFLIQYYNGEERAKGNILERFSAQQFPDLHSELNLSSLELGDSALYFCASSDGQSGTEAFFGQGTRLTVV.

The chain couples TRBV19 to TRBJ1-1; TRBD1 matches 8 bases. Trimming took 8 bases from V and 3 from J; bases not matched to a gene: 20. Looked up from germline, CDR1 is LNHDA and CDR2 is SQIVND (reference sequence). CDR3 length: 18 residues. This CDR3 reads CASAARGAGGPRDTEAFF. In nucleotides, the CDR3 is TGTGCCAGTGCCGCCCGAGGCGCAGGGGGCCCTCGGGACACTGAAGCTTTCTTT.

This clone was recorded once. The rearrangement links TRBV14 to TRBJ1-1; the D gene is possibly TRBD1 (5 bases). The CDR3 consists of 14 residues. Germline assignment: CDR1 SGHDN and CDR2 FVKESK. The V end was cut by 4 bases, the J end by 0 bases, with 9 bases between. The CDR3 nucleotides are TGTGCCAGCAGCCGTCTAGGGGTGAACACTGAAGCTTTCTTT. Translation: CASSRLGVNTEAFF.

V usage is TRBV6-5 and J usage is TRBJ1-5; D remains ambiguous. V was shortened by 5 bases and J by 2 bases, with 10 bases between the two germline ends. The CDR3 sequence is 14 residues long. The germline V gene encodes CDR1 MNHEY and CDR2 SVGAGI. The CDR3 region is CASSQRWGNQPQHF. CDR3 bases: TGTGCCAGCAGTCAGCGGTGGGGCAATCAGCCCCAGCATTTT.

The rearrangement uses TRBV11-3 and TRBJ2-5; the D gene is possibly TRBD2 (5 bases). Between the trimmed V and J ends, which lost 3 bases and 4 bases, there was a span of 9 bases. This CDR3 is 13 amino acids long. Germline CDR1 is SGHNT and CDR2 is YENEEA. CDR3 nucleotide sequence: TGTGCCAGCAGCTTGGAGGATGGAGAGACCCAGTACTTC. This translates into CASSLEDGETQYF.

In DNA, the CDR3 is TGTGCCAGCAGTGATTTGGGGACAGGGCGGAGCTCCTACGAGCAGTACTTC. Amino acid sequence: CASSDLGTGRSSYEQYF. The V gene is TRBV6-1, the J gene TRBJ2-7; 9 bases are shared with TRBD1. CDR1 and CDR2 from the germline V gene are MNHNS and SASEGT. This CDR3 is 17 amino acids long. V trimming: 3 bases; J trimming: 0 bases; junction bases outside the gene matches: 9.

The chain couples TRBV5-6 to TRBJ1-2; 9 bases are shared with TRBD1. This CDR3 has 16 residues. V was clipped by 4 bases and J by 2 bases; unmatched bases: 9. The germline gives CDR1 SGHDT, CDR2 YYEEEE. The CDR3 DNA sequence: TGTGCCAGCAGCCGAGGGACAGGGAGGTGGAACTATGGCTACACCTTC. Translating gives CASSRGTGRWNYGYTF.